This T cell receptor beta chain was sequenced during a study of cytomegalovirus exposure and HLA in healthy donors (dated by TCRdb to 2015 to 2018). The study in broad terms: The 666 repertoires of the first cohort and the 110 or so validation repertoires were produced on the same platform, according to a later analysis. The study was designed to test whether signatures of past pathogen exposure could be identified by cataloging public T cell receptors. Along with the approximately 650-subject first cohort, a separate validation cohort of over 90 different subjects was used. The study combined high-throughput TCR immunosequencing, statistical association of individual TCRs with disease status, and machine learning to predict cytomegalovirus infection status.

As concerns this clone: Its antigen is currently not known. The input lacks base qualities; no much larger clone sits a single base away.

The paper's findings and limits, for the study overall: Of the cluster scores, approximately 94% were above 0 in a later analysis, which found that TCRs clustered in the first cohort also tended to co-occur in the 120 validation repertoires. Most TCR sequences were seen in very few donors, while some public TCRs were found in many individuals. A later analysis had no HLA typing for the validation cohort, so co-occurrence there was scored across all 110 or so repertoires. The classifier was reported to diagnose cytomegalovirus status with high specificity and sensitivity in both the original and validation cohorts. The study listed 164 TCR beta chains as associated with cytomegalovirus. A few of the identified cytomegalovirus-associated TCR beta chains were confirmed in vitro to be specific for cytomegalovirus antigens. It was suggested by the authors that the approach could potentially be generalized to other disease states and immunological phenotypes.

Spanning cysteine to phenylalanine, the CDR3 consists of 16 amino acids. Just CDR3 DNA is preserved here, 48 bases in frame from base 1. As encoded in the germline V gene, CDR1 is MNHEY while CDR2 is SVGAGI. The germline V end is reduced by 0 bases and the J end by 1 base; junction bases left unmatched: 0. Donors formed part of the validation cohort, which comprised about 120 subjects and was distinct from the first cohort of under 750 subjects. The library was obtained by the immunoSEQ multiplex PCR assay. In the original analysis: A statistical classification framework was built to diagnose cytomegalovirus status from the catalog of TCR beta chain sequences. The table comes from immuneACCESS by way of TCRdb, which keeps in-frame sequences with V and J called. Part of the clones is missing from these tables; in studies checked, under half for an unresolved V gene and the rest for unknown reasons. That table furnishes V, J and clone size, whereas the DNA furnished D and trimming. Counted in this sample were some 170,000 clones; less than 90% of them appeared once. The top ten hold about 10% of the sample.

This chain joins TRBV6-5 to TRBJ2-5; TRBD2 lines up with 12 middle nucleotides. The sequence came from a man aged 30 to 39 in good health and CMV-seropositive. The sample comprised PBMCs. For the CDR3, the sequence is CASSYSTSGGQETQYF. The nucleotides are TGTGCCAGCAGTTACTCGACTAGCGGGGGCCAAGAGACCCAGTACTTC.